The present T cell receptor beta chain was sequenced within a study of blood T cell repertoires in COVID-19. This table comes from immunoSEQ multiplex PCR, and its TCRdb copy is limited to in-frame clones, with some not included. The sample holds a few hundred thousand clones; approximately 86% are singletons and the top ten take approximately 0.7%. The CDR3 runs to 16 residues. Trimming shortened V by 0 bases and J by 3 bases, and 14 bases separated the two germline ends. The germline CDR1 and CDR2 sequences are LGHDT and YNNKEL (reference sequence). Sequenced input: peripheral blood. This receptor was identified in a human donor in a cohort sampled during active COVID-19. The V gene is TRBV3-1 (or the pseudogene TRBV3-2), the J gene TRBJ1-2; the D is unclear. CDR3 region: CASSQDGGEGYYGYTF. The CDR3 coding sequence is TGTGCCAGCAGCCAAGACGGAGGTGAAGGATACTATGGCTACACCTTC.